This T cell receptor (beta chain) was recorded in a study of T cell repertoires in cytomegalovirus infection. The overall study: A matching HLA type, together with CMV infection, was signaled by public TCR beta signatures.

CDR1 and CDR2 (germline): ENHRY, SYGVKD. The CDR3 is 14 amino acids. V shed 8 bases, J shed 6 bases, and the junction held 11 bases outside the gene matches. TCRdb fed the reads into MiXCR, producing one record per CDR3 protein. The sample consists of about 770,000 distinct CDR3 sequences, under 35% of them appearing once. This clonotype occurred once. Its specificity is unknown. The sequence was obtained from a human donor in good health (CMV status not recorded). Some clones in this sample may be carry-over from other donors' samples. The V and J genes are TRBV10-3 and TRBJ2-3; 7 nucleotides align to TRBD1. Sequenced material: cultured CD8+ T cells from PBMCs, taken from culture after CMV antigen stimulation. The CDR3 DNA follows: TGTGCCATCGGGATACTTACAGGGGTCGATACGCAGTATTTT. Its translation: CAIGILTGVDTQYF.